This paragraph reports one TCR beta chain. Its antigen is unidentified. UMI labels and 5' RACE were used to prepare the TRB cDNA libraries. TCRdb re-called the 5' RACE reads and catalogs CDR3 proteins one per entry, DNA excluded. The repertoire shows nearly 90,000 distinct CDR3 sequences; the top ten hold around 0.82%. This entry comes from a study of CXCR3-negative and CXCR3-positive naive CD8 T cells. This CDR3 region has 13 residues. Study findings and constraints: The study found more hydrophobic TRB CDR3s in CXCR3-positive naive cells than in CXCR3-negative naive cells.

This receptor was obtained from a human donor in good health. Some clones in this sample may be carry-over from other donors' samples. The sample was naive CXCR3+ CD8+ T cells from blood. The subset is: CD45RO-CCR7+CD27+CD95- naive CD8+ T cells expressing CXCR3 (TNR3+). V usage is TRBV12-3 or TRBV12-4 and J usage is TRBJ2-2. CDR3 sequence: CAILEAKAGELFF.